The source of this TCR beta chain is a study of beta chain features in type 1 diabetes. The CDR3 contains 15 residues. V dropped 1 base and J dropped 4 bases, with 11 bases sitting between them. Germline V CDR1 and CDR2: MNHNS, SASEGT. The isolated RNA, all of it, was reverse transcribed, so expressed TCRB transcripts were what got sequenced. Sequencing used immunoSEQ multiplex PCR; TCRdb keeps in-frame clones, though not all of them. The sample holds fewer than 250,000 clones, over 9.5% seen once. This clone has just a few counts. The origin of this receptor is a woman aged 18-29 years in good health. Sequences were obtained from naive CD4+ T cells from blood. This chain connects TRBV6-1 to TRBJ2-1; D gene ambiguous. The CDR3 DNA follows: TGTGCCAGCAGTGAAGAAGATCCAACATACAATGAGCAGTTCTTC. Translation: CASSEEDPTYNEQFF.